These 30 T cell receptor beta chains were sequenced from one sample in a study of T cell responses to AZD1222 COVID-19 vaccine. Data came from immunoSEQ multiplex PCR; TCRdb stores just in-frame clones and leaves some out. This sample has 150,000 to 200,000 clones, with 85% to 95% found just once. Sequenced here: peripheral blood, sampled on day 0 of AZD1222 vaccination. The receptors shown here come from an adult in good health.

Note on this clone: At one boundary the junction diverges from the germline segment, which might be a read error. The chain joins TRBV11-2 to TRBJ2-2; maybe TRBD2 (7 bases). The length of the CDR3 is 15 residues. Germline V lookup: CDR1 SGHAT, CDR2 FQNNGV. The CDR3 DNA reads as TGTGCCAGCACCTTAGGGGGGGGTAACACCGGGGAGCTGTTTTTT. This translates into CASTLGGGNTGELFF.

The chain uses TRBV7-3 and TRBJ2-1; the match to TRBD2 covers 12 bases. V shed 5 bases, J shed 5 bases, and the junction held 4 bases outside the gene matches. CDR3 length equals 15 residues. Germline lookup yields CDR1 SGHTA and CDR2 FQGTGA. The CDR3 spells CASSPTSGGHNEQFF. In DNA form, the CDR3 reads TGTGCCAGCAGCCCGACTAGCGGGGGCCACAATGAGCAGTTCTTC.

The chain has TRBV5-1 and TRBJ2-2; 8 bases are a match to TRBD2. The ends lost 7 bases at V and 1 base at J; junction bases unmatched: 9. This CDR3 has 16 amino acids. Germline values: CDR1 SGHRS, CDR2 YFSETQ. CDR3 protein: CASEGASGLNTGELFF. In DNA form, the CDR3 reads TGCGCCAGCGAAGGGGCTAGCGGGCTGAACACCGGGGAGCTGTTTTTT. Based on the CDR3 plus reference TRBV5-1 and TRBJ2-2, the full variable domain is KAGVTQTPRYLIKTRGQQVTLSCSPISGHRSVSWYQQTPGQGLQFLFEYFSETQRNKGNFPGRFSGRQFSNSRSEMNVSTLELGDSALYLCASEGASGLNTGELFFGEGSRLTVL.

The rearrangement links TRBV7-9 to TRBJ1-6; D not resolved. Germline V gene lookup returns CDR1 SEHNR and CDR2 FQNEAQ (reference sequence). Trimming pared 3 bases from V and 7 bases from J, leaving 10 bases between. The CDR3 runs 14 residues. CDR3: CASSLTPRNSPLHF. DNA for the CDR3: TGTGCCAGCAGCTTGACACCTAGAAATTCACCCCTCCACTTT.

The chain links TRBV19 to TRBJ2-7; 7 bases are a match to TRBD1. Per the germline V gene, CDR1 is LNHDA and CDR2 is SQIVND (reference sequence). The J segment lost 2 bases and the V segment lost 3 bases, leaving 4 bases of the junction unmatched. CDR3 size: 14 residues. CDR3 nucleotides: TGTGCCAGTAGTATGACAGGGATCACCTACGAGCAGTACTTC. It translates to CASSMTGITYEQYF.

The rearrangement uses TRBV3-1 (or the pseudogene TRBV3-2) and TRBJ2-7; 8 bases are a match to TRBD1. J lost 2 bases, V lost 4 bases, and 10 bases had no gene match. Germline CDR1 LGHDT, CDR2 YNNKEL (reference sequence). The CDR3 totals 16 residues. CDR3: CASSPPGTGHPYEQYF. The CDR3 DNA follows: TGTGCCAGCAGCCCACCCGGGACAGGACATCCCTACGAGCAGTACTTC.

V is TRBV5-6 and J is TRBJ2-3, with 11 bases matching TRBD1. Germline V gene lookup returns CDR1 SGHDT and CDR2 YYEEEE. J lost 4 bases, V lost 4 bases, and 2 bases had no gene match. This CDR3 is built from 14 residues. The DNA of the CDR3 is TGTGCCAGCAGCACGGGACAGGGGGCAGATACGCAGTATTTT. Amino acid sequence: CASSTGQGADTQYF. The variable domain in full, completed from reference TRBV5-6 and TRBJ2-3, reads DAGVTQSPTHLIKTRGQQVTLRCSPKSGHDTVSWYQQALGQGPQFIFQYYEEEERQRGNFPDRFSGHQFPNYSSELNVNALLLGDSALYLCASSTGQGADTQYFGPGTRLTVL.

The chain has TRBV7-2 and TRBJ2-1; D gene ambiguous. V was clipped by 3 bases and J by 7 bases, with 7 bases between them. CDR1 is SGHTA and CDR2 is FQGNSA in the germline V gene. CDR3 size: 12 residues. The chain's CDR3 is CASSLFGNEQFF. The CDR3 region has the DNA TGTGCCAGCAGCTTGTTCGGGAATGAGCAGTTCTTC.

The sample holds a few counts of this clone. This chain links TRBV2 with TRBJ1-1; the D gene is possibly TRBD1 (6 bases). This CDR3 region has 13 residues. V dropped 6 bases and J dropped 1 base, with 9 bases sitting between them. Per the germline V gene, CDR1 is SNHLY and CDR2 is FYNNEI. The CDR3 DNA is TGTGCCAGCAGGGAACAGGGGAACACTGAAGCTTTCTTT. Translation: CASREQGNTEAFF.

The chain is built from TRBV7-9 and TRBJ2-5; 12 bases are shared with TRBD2. This CDR3 is 15 amino acids long. V was pared by 4 bases and J by 2 bases, with 2 bases of the junction left unmatched. Per the germline V gene, CDR1 is SEHNR and CDR2 is FQNEAQ (reference sequence). The CDR3 is CASSSGLAGQETQYF. CDR3 nucleotide sequence: TGTGCCAGCAGCTCCGGACTAGCGGGGCAAGAGACCCAGTACTTC.

This chain connects TRBV12-3 or TRBV12-4 to TRBJ2-5; TRBD1 is a possible D gene (5 bases). This CDR3 spans 13 amino acids. Trimming took off 1 base at V and 5 bases at J, with 8 bases between the two ends. The CDR3 DNA follows: TGTGCCAGCAGTTTAGGGCAGGGTGAGACCCAGTACTTC. Its protein is CASSLGQGETQYF.

In DNA form, the CDR3 reads TGTGCCAGCAGCCAAAACCAGGGGGCTGACTATGGCTACACCTTC. Its protein product is CASSQNQGADYGYTF. This sequence joins TRBV4-2 and TRBJ1-2, with 8 bases lining up with TRBD1. The CDR3 is 15 amino acids. CDR1 is LGHNA, CDR2 YNFKEQ, per germline. With V trimmed by 2 bases and J by 3 bases, 5 bases remained unmatched.

This clone was detected only once. V is TRBV7-9 and J is TRBJ2-5; 8 positions agree with TRBD1. V shed 0 bases, J shed 5 bases, and the junction held 2 bases outside the gene matches. The CDR3 contains 14 residues. Germline V gene data show CDR1 as SEHNR and CDR2 as FQNEAQ (reference sequence). The CDR3 region has the DNA TGTGCCAGCAGCTTAGCCAGGGGGCGCGAGACCCAGTACTTC. Translating gives CASSLARGRETQYF.

V and J are TRBV19 and TRBJ2-2, with D possibly being TRBD1 (6 bases). Trimming removed 1 base at V and 6 bases at J, with 9 bases between. The germline V gene has CDR1 LNHDA and CDR2 SQIVND (reference sequence). This CDR3 is built from 14 residues. The CDR3 sequence: CASSIVQGAGELFF. The CDR3 DNA reads as TGTGCCAGTAGTATAGTACAGGGCGCCGGGGAGCTGTTTTTT.

V and J are TRBV4-3 and TRBJ2-1; 7 nucleotides agree with TRBD1. Germline assignment: CDR1 LGHNA and CDR2 YSLEER. CDR3 size: 16 residues. With V trimmed by 4 bases and J by 6 bases, 12 bases remained unmatched. Written as DNA, the CDR3 is TGCGCCAGCAGCCCATTTGGAACAGGGGTGGGCAATGAGCAGTTCTTC. It is translated as CASSPFGTGVGNEQFF.

The V gene is TRBV28, the J gene TRBJ1-1; 7 bases map to TRBD1. The V segment lost 4 bases and the J segment 11 bases; nucleotides outside the gene matches: 7. Per the germline V gene, CDR1 is MDHEN and CDR2 is SYDVKM. CDR3 length: 12 residues. In nucleotides, the CDR3 is TGTGCCAGCAGTTATAGAGGGGGCGATGCTTTCTTT. Its protein product is CASSYRGGDAFF.

This clone occurred once. The gene calls are TRBV30 and TRBJ1-4, with D possibly matching TRBD1 (5 bases). CDR3 length equals 17 residues. Trimming stripped 2 bases from V and 8 bases from J, with 24 bases between. Germline V gene sequence: CDR1 GTSNPN, CDR2 SVGIG (reference sequence). The chain's CDR3 is CAWSRTDVSLRGEKLFF. CDR3 in DNA: TGTGCCTGGAGTAGGACGGACGTTTCCCTCCGGGGCGAAAAACTGTTTTTT. Full variable domain (missing parts from reference TRBV30 and TRBJ1-4): SQTIHQWPATLVQPVGSPLSLECTVEGTSNPNLYWYRQAAGRGLQLLFYSVGIGQISSEVPQNLSASRPQDRQFILSSKKLLLSDSGFYLCAWSRTDVSLRGEKLFFGSGTQLSVL.

This clone was seen once. V gene TRBV5-1 combines with J gene TRBJ2-3; 9 bases are shared with TRBD2. Germline V lookup: CDR1 SGHRS, CDR2 YFSETQ. CDR3 length equals 16 residues. The trim removed 0 bases at V and 2 bases at J, leaving 4 bases unmatched. The CDR3 region is CASSLGAGGLTDTQYF. As DNA, the CDR3 is TGCGCCAGCAGCTTGGGAGCGGGGGGCCTCACAGATACGCAGTATTTT.

This clone was counted once. This chain connects TRBV19 to TRBJ1-5; possible D gene TRBD1, 6 bases. Germline values: CDR1 LNHDA, CDR2 SQIVND (reference sequence). With 5 bases removed from V and 0 bases from J, the gap between germline ends came to 11 bases. The CDR3 contains 15 residues. CDR3 coding DNA: TGTGCCAGTAGTCGAGGGGGGAATAGCAATCAGCCCCAGCATTTT. Translating it yields CASSRGGNSNQPQHF. Together with reference TRBV19 and TRBJ1-5, the CDR3 gives the full variable domain: DGGITQSPKYLFRKEGQNVTLSCEQNLNHDAMYWYRQDPGQGLRLIYYSQIVNDFQKGDIAEGYSVSREKKESFPLTVTSAQKNPTAFYLCASSRGGNSNQPQHFGDGTRLSIL.

V gene TRBV14 combines with J gene TRBJ1-5; D is ambiguous. Germline V gene sequence: CDR1 SGHDN, CDR2 FVKESK. The CDR3 length is 13 residues. The V and J ends lost 0 bases and 4 bases respectively, with 4 bases between them. The CDR3 loop reads CASSQDHNQPQHF. CDR3 DNA: TGTGCCAGCAGCCAAGACCATAATCAGCCCCAGCATTTT.

This chain uses TRBV7-3 with TRBJ1-1; possible D gene TRBD1, 6 bases. V gave up 4 bases and J gave up 5 bases, with 11 bases separating them. Germline assignment: CDR1 SGHTA and CDR2 FQGTGA. This CDR3 has 13 amino acids. Here the CDR3 reads CASSSQGGTEAFF. CDR3 bases: TGTGCCAGCAGCTCCCAAGGGGGAACTGAAGCTTTCTTT.

The chain combines TRBV28 with TRBJ1-5; TRBD1 might be the D (5 bases). The V end was cut by 8 bases, the J end by 2 bases, with 16 bases between. The germline V gene encodes CDR1 MDHEN and CDR2 SYDVKM. The CDR3 has 15 residues. The CDR3 sequence is CASEGRVGGNQPQHF. The CDR3 coding sequence is TGTGCCAGCGAGGGGAGGGTGGGAGGCAATCAGCCCCAGCATTTT.

The chain joins TRBV9 to TRBJ2-1; 16 positions agree with TRBD2. The ends lost 4 bases at V and 4 bases at J; junction bases unmatched: 14. CDR1 and CDR2 (germline): SGDLS, YYNGEE. The length of the CDR3 is 20 residues. DNA of the CDR3: TGTGCCAGCAGCACATTATCGGGACTAGCGGGGGGGCTAATGTACAATGAGCAGTTCTTC. Translation gives CASSTLSGLAGGLMYNEQFF.

The count of this clone is one. The chain combines TRBV3-1 (or the pseudogene TRBV3-2) with TRBJ1-2; 8 bases agree with TRBD1. With 4 bases clipped from V and 3 bases from J, the junction kept 7 bases outside the gene matches. The CDR3 sequence is 15 residues long. Per germline, CDR1 LGHDT and CDR2 YNNKEL (reference sequence). The chain's CDR3 is CASSLQGAGDYGYTF. The CDR3 DNA is TGTGCCAGCAGCCTGCAGGGGGCTGGAGACTATGGCTACACCTTC.

The genes are TRBV4-1 and TRBJ1-4; weak D call: TRBD1 (6 bases). The CDR3 sequence is 14 residues long. Trimming shortened V by 2 bases and J by 7 bases, and 11 bases separated the two germline ends. Germline values: CDR1 MGHRA, CDR2 YSYEKL. CDR3 bases: TGCGCCAGCAGCCAACCAGGGGATAGTGAAAAACTGTTTTTT. This encodes CASSQPGDSEKLFF.

CDR3 residues: CASGDGAAYNEQFF. The CDR3 DNA reads as TGTGCCAGCGGGGACGGCGCTGCCTACAATGAGCAGTTCTTC. J is TRBJ2-1 and V is TRBV6-5; D tentatively reads TRBD1 or TRBD2 (5 bases each). Germline values: CDR1 MNHEY, CDR2 SVGAGI. This CDR3 is built from 14 residues. With 8 bases removed from V and 2 bases from J, the gap between germline ends came to 13 bases.

V is TRBV24-1 and J is TRBJ1-2; D unresolved. CDR1 and CDR2 (germline): KGHDR, SFDVKD. The ends were cut back, 1 base at V and 8 bases at J, with 7 bases in the middle. The length of the CDR3 is 12 residues. The CDR3 DNA reads TGTGCCACCAGTGATTTCGCGGGAGGCTACACCTTC. Translation: CATSDFAGGYTF.

The V call is TRBV7-9, the J call TRBJ2-2, with D hard to call. Per germline, CDR1 SEHNR and CDR2 FQNEAQ (reference sequence). The CDR3 covers 14 residues. V dropped 3 bases and J dropped 3 bases, with 8 bases sitting between them. In DNA, the CDR3 is TGTGCCAGCAGCTTCCACAATGACACCGGGGAGCTGTTTTTT. It encodes CASSFHNDTGELFF.

This chain joins TRBV4-1 and TRBJ1-3; perhaps TRBD1 as D (6 bases). Germline loops: CDR1 MGHRA, CDR2 YSYEKL. V lost 3 bases, J lost 4 bases, and 25 bases lay in between. The CDR3 totals 19 residues. In nucleotides, the CDR3 is TGCGCCAGCAGCCACTATCTAGAACAGGGCGGCCGCCAGGGAAACACCATATATTTT. Translating gives CASSHYLEQGGRQGNTIYF.

This chain joins TRBV29-1 and TRBJ1-1; D remains unclear. Looked up from germline, CDR1 is SQVTM and CDR2 is ANQGSEA. V was shortened by 2 bases and J by 1 base, with 8 bases between the two germline ends. The CDR3 sequence is 13 residues long. The CDR3 region has the DNA TGCAGCGTTGAATGGTTTAAGAACACTGAAGCTTTCTTT. This sequence encodes CSVEWFKNTEAFF.